Listed below are T cell receptor beta chains from one sample, sequenced in a study of identical twins. MiXCR, run by TCRdb on the 5' RACE reads, gives a single entry per CDR3 protein. The data hold some 560,000 distinct CDR3 sequences, with approximately 10% observed a single time. The data also belong to a second study, concerning yellow fever vaccine responses in identical twins.

Sequencing was performed on PBMCs. The receptors were gathered from a woman aged 18-29 years in good health. Each CDR3 is given with its conserved first and last residue. The D gene is left open where the match is weak. Only part of the rows carry a size: once, few, many, or a class if the clone is expanded.

d_gene	abundance	v_gene	len	j_gene	CDR3aa	CDR3nt
NA	NA	TRBV6-2/TRBV6-3	15	TRBJ2-1	CASSKWGVLNNEQFF	TGTGCCAGCTCCAAATGGGGGGTTCTAAACAATGAGCAGTTCTTC
TRBD1	few	TRBV20-1	14	TRBJ1-1	CSARDRRQNTEAFF	TGCAGTGCTAGGGACAGGCGCCAGAACACTGAAGCTTTCTTT
NA	NA	TRBV6-2/TRBV6-3	13	TRBJ2-7	CASSYGLYYEQYF	TGTGCCAGCAGTTATGGACTTTACTACGAGCAGTACTTC
TRBD2	few	TRBV20-1	14	TRBJ2-7	CSVATSGSMYEQYF	TGCAGTGTTGCGACTAGCGGGAGTATGTACGAGCAGTACTTC
NA	NA	TRBV20-1	12	TRBJ2-5	CSARIPQETQYF	TGCAGTGCTCGTATACCCCAAGAGACCCAGTACTTC
NA	few	TRBV12-5	13	TRBJ2-1	CASGPTTANEQFF	TGTGCTAGTGGCCCCACTACCGCTAACGAGCAGTTCTTC
NA	many	TRBV15	13	TRBJ2-7	CATSSHKGNEQYF	TGTGCCACCAGCAGCCACAAGGGTAACGAGCAGTACTTC
NA	many	TRBV7-6	16	TRBJ2-3	CASSSMDSIRADTQYF	TGTGCCAGCAGCTCGATGGACAGTATTAGGGCAGATACGCAGTATTTT
NA	many	TRBV4-2	16	TRBJ2-6	CASSLSGNSGANVLTF	TGTGCCAGCAGCCTATCGGGAAATTCGGGGGCCAACGTCCTGACTTTC
NA	NA	TRBV2	11	TRBJ2-3	CASSDYHTQYF	TGTGCCAGCAGTGATTATCATACGCAGTATTTT
NA	NA	TRBV9	16	TRBJ1-5	CASSASEGLRNQPQHF	TGTGCCAGCAGCGCGTCCGAGGGGTTGCGCAATCAGCCCCAGCATTTT
NA	few	TRBV2	14	TRBJ1-6	CASSEGHNNSPLHF	TGTGCCAGCAGTGAAGGTCACAATAATTCACCCCTCCACTTT
NA	NA	TRBV12-3/TRBV12-4	14	TRBJ2-7	CASKLSESSYEQYF	TGTGCCAGCAAGCTTAGCGAGAGCTCCTACGAGCAGTACTTC
TRBD1	few	TRBV4-2	15	TRBJ2-7	CASSQSGQGAYEQYF	TGTGCCAGCAGCCAGAGCGGGCAGGGGGCTTACGAGCAGTACTTC
NA	many	TRBV6-6	13	TRBJ2-7	CASSYIQGVEQYF	TGTGCCAGCAGTTACATACAGGGCGTCGAGCAGTACTTC
NA	many	TRBV12-3/TRBV12-4	16	TRBJ2-5	CASSLGTGGYQETQYF	TGTGCCAGCAGCCTCGGGACGGGGGGCTATCAAGAGACCCAGTACTTC
TRBD2	few	TRBV6-2/TRBV6-3	16	TRBJ2-7	CASRQPGEGLSYEQYF	TGTGCCAGCAGGCAACCTGGGGAGGGACTCAGTTACGAGCAGTACTTC
NA	few	TRBV5-6	14	TRBJ1-1	CASSLVVMNTEAFF	TGTGCCAGCAGCTTGGTTGTAATGAACACTGAAGCTTTCTTT
TRBD1	NA	TRBV18	15	TRBJ2-3	CASTKQGAGTDTQYF	TGTGCCAGCACCAAACAGGGGGCTGGGACAGATACGCAGTATTTT
NA	many	TRBV20-1	11	TRBJ2-7	CSATQPYEQYF	TGCAGTGCTACTCAGCCATACGAGCAGTACTTC
TRBD1	many	TRBV28	17	TRBJ2-5	CASSLAQTTGFVKTQYF	TGTGCCAGCAGTTTAGCCCAGACGACAGGGTTCGTGAAGACCCAGTACTTC
NA	few	TRBV18	14	TRBJ2-1	CASSPEDGANEQFF	TGTGCCAGCTCACCCGAAGACGGGGCGAATGAGCAGTTCTTC
NA	many	TRBV12-3/TRBV12-4	13	TRBJ2-7	CASSPPQTYEQYF	TGTGCCAGCAGTCCGCCACAGACCTACGAGCAGTACTTC
NA	few	TRBV20-1	15	TRBJ2-7	CSARDWSEGVYEQYF	TGCAGTGCTAGAGATTGGAGCGAGGGAGTCTACGAGCAGTACTTC
NA	few	TRBV7-2	13	TRBJ2-5	CASSGGPGETQYF	TGTGCTTCGTCCGGGGGCCCTGGGGAGACCCAGTACTTC
NA	many	TRBV7-9	13	TRBJ1-2	CASSLPHNYGYTF	TGTGCCAGCAGCTTACCCCATAACTATGGCTACACCTTC
NA	few	TRBV7-2	15	TRBJ2-7	CASSLTSVSSYEQYF	TGTGCCAGCAGCCTAACCAGTGTAAGCTCCTACGAGCAGTACTTC
NA	few	TRBV20-1	15	TRBJ1-1	CSARDFKRKGPEAFF	TGCAGTGCTAGAGATTTCAAGAGGAAGGGACCTGAAGCTTTCTTT
TRBD2	NA	TRBV5-5	16	TRBJ2-2	CASSLWPSGDIGELFF	TGTGCCAGCAGCTTGTGGCCTAGCGGGGACATCGGGGAGCTGTTTTTT
NA	NA	TRBV18	16	TRBJ2-6	CASSPRGNSGANVLTF	TGTGCCAGCTCACCAAGGGGTAACTCTGGGGCCAACGTCCTGACTTTC
TRBD1	many	TRBV15	14	TRBJ2-7	CATSRDTGAYEQYF	TGTGCCACCAGCAGAGATACAGGGGCCTACGAGCAGTACTTC
TRBD2	few	TRBV7-3	15	TRBJ2-7	CASSIYGGASYEQYF	TGTGCCAGCAGCATCTACGGGGGGGCCTCGTACGAGCAGTACTTC
TRBD1	few	TRBV10-3	19	TRBJ2-2	CAISDPGQGAIVNTGELFF	TGTGCCATCAGTGATCCGGGACAGGGGGCAATTGTGAACACCGGGGAGCTGTTTTTT
NA	few	TRBV29-1	18	TRBJ2-7	CSVEDLRDVQIGTYEQYF	TGCAGCGTTGAAGATCTCCGGGACGTTCAGATTGGGACCTACGAGCAGTACTTC
NA	NA	TRBV20-1	13	TRBJ2-7	CSARTRSSYEQYF	TGCAGTGCGCGGACACGCAGCTCCTACGAGCAGTACTTC
NA	NA	TRBV14	12	TRBJ1-2	CASSVTGGGYTF	TGTGCCAGCAGCGTCACGGGCGGTGGCTACACCTTC
NA	NA	TRBV5-1	12	TRBJ1-1	CASSLGGHEAFF	TGCGCCAGCAGCTTGGGGGGACACGAGGCTTTCTTT
NA	few	TRBV28	14	TRBJ2-7	CASTAIQGSYEQYF	TGTGCCAGCACCGCCATCCAGGGGTCCTACGAGCAGTACTTC
NA	NA	TRBV5-5	16	TRBJ2-1	CASSLAASSSYNEQFF	TGTGCCAGCAGCTTGGCAGCATCAAGCTCCTACAATGAGCAGTTCTTC
NA	NA	TRBV4-1	16	TRBJ2-3	CASSQGAASGTDTQYF	TGCGCCAGCAGCCAAGGGGCGGCTAGCGGCACAGATACGCAGTATTTT